The rows below give T cell receptor beta chains drawn from one sample of a study of blood T cell repertoires in COVID-19. Clones were read by immunoSEQ multiplex PCR, and TCRdb kept only the in-frame ones, dropping some. The sample lists over 50,000 clones; 55% to 75% were seen once. Sequencing input: peripheral blood. The source is a woman aged 70 to 79 with COVID-19, enrolled during active disease. Each CDR3 is given with its conserved first and last residue. A D gene is named only where the DNA matches it firmly. Some rows mark clone size as missing; the rest say once, few, many or name a class of expanded clone.

V	size	D	J	length	CDR3	DNA
TRBV7-9	few	-	TRBJ2-5	15	CASSPDGGYQETQYF	TGTGCCAGCAGCCCCGATGGCGGGTACCAAGAGACCCAGTACTTC
TRBV6-2/TRBV6-3	-	-	TRBJ1-2	13	CASSLGGNYGYTF	TGTGCCAGCAGCCTCGGGGGGAACTATGGCTACACCTTC
TRBV11-2	-	-	TRBJ1-3	15	CASSLDGGSGNTIYF	TGTGCCAGCAGCTTAGACGGCGGCTCTGGAAACACCATATATTTT
TRBV7-3	-	TRBD1	TRBJ2-7	15	CASSLMGQGAYEQYF	TGTGCCAGCAGCTTAATGGGACAGGGGGCTTACGAGCAGTACTTC
TRBV5-4	-	-	TRBJ1-2	12	CASSLTGFGYTF	TGTGCCAGCAGCTTGACAGGGTTTGGCTACACCTTC
TRBV4-2	-	TRBD2	TRBJ2-1	17	CASSQDLAGGPKNEQFF	TGTGCCAGCAGCCAAGATCTGGCGGGGGGGCCGAAAAATGAGCAGTTCTTC
TRBV6-6	few	TRBD2	TRBJ2-2	16	CASINGVAGGTGELFF	TGTGCCAGCATCAACGGGGTCGCGGGGGGCACCGGGGAGCTGTTTTTT
TRBV18	-	-	TRBJ2-5	13	CASSPPRGETQYF	TGTGCCAGCTCACCACCCAGGGGAGAGACCCAGTACTTC
TRBV18	once	-	TRBJ1-1	15	CASSPRTGSLNGAFF	TGTGCCAGCTCACCAAGAACAGGGTCCCTAAATGGAGCTTTCTTT
TRBV7-8	-	TRBD2	TRBJ2-5	16	CASSLGVAGEQETQYF	TGTGCCAGCAGCTTAGGGGTAGCGGGGGAACAAGAGACCCAGTACTTC
TRBV6-2/TRBV6-3	-	-	TRBJ2-1	14	CASSADTGLNEQFF	TGTGCCAGCAGTGCGGACACTGGTCTCAATGAGCAGTTCTTC
TRBV3-1/TRBV3-2	-	-	TRBJ1-2	15	CASSLGGNGNYGYTF	TGTGCCAGCAGCCTAGGAGGGAATGGGAACTATGGCTACACCTTC
TRBV19	-	-	TRBJ1-6	16	CASSTRSDSYNSPLHF	TGTGCCAGTAGTACCAGATCCGACAGTTATAATTCACCCCTCCACTTT
TRBV9	-	TRBD1	TRBJ1-2	15	CASSSQTGTGYGYTF	TGTGCCAGCAGCTCTCAAACCGGGACAGGCTATGGCTACACCTTC
TRBV27	-	-	TRBJ2-5	13	CASSNSYQETQYF	TGTGCCAGCAGCAACTCGTACCAAGAGACCCAGTACTTC
TRBV7-9	-	-	TRBJ2-1	16	CASSLPRGGSNNEQFF	TGTGCCAGCAGCCTCCCCAGGGGCGGGAGCAACAATGAGCAGTTCTTC
TRBV20-1	few	TRBD1	TRBJ1-5	14	CSASLPGGVQPQHF	TGCAGTGCTAGTCTCCCAGGGGGAGTTCAGCCCCAGCATTTT
TRBV24-1	-	TRBD2	TRBJ2-1	17	CATSEGGLAGRYNEQFF	TGTGCCACCAGTGAGGGTGGACTAGCGGGGCGCTACAATGAGCAGTTCTTC
TRBV19	-	TRBD1	TRBJ2-7	14	CASSPGQALYEQYF	TGTGCCAGTAGTCCGGGACAGGCCCTTTACGAGCAGTACTTC
TRBV15	-	TRBD2	TRBJ2-7	16	CATSRVGSGGPYEQYF	TGTGCCACCAGCAGAGTGGGTAGCGGGGGGCCCTACGAGCAGTACTTC
TRBV19	-	TRBD1	TRBJ2-1	14	CASSMYRGQDEQFF	TGTGCCAGTAGTATGTACAGGGGGCAGGATGAGCAGTTCTTC
TRBV27	once	-	TRBJ2-5	12	CASSLSGETQYF	TGTGCCAGCAGCCTCTCGGGGGAGACCCAGTACTTC
TRBV9	-	-	TRBJ1-3	13	CASSEPPGNTIYF	TGTGCCAGCAGCGAGCCTCCCGGAAACACCATATATTTT
TRBV5-6	-	-	TRBJ1-5	15	CASSLGVNSHQPQHF	TGTGCCAGCAGCTTGGGGGTCAACAGCCACCAGCCCCAGCATTTT
TRBV19	-	-	TRBJ1-1	13	CASSIGRNTEAFF	TGTGCCAGTAGTATCGGGAGGAACACTGAAGCTTTCTTT
TRBV29-1	-	TRBD2	TRBJ2-1	15	CSVWSRTSGGYEQFF	TGCAGCGTGTGGTCCAGGACTAGCGGAGGGTATGAGCAGTTCTTC
TRBV7-8	-	-	TRBJ2-5	15	CASSPGQLSQETQYF	TGTGCCAGCAGCCCCGGACAGCTCAGTCAAGAGACCCAGTACTTC
TRBV6-2/TRBV6-3	-	-	TRBJ2-1	16	CASSYSPPGVVDEQFF	TGTGCCAGCAGTTACTCCCCGCCAGGGGTAGTCGATGAGCAGTTCTTC
TRBV4-3	once	TRBD2	TRBJ2-1	17	CASSQDRGLAGGNEQFF	TGCGCCAGCAGCCAAGATCGGGGACTAGCGGGAGGGAATGAGCAGTTCTTC
TRBV6-6	many	TRBD1	TRBJ1-5	14	CASSPTGVFQPQHF	TGTGCCAGCAGCCCGACAGGGGTCTTTCAGCCCCAGCATTTT
TRBV6-1	few	TRBD1	TRBJ1-1	13	CASSKREQGGAFF	TGTGCCAGCAGTAAACGAGAACAGGGGGGGGCTTTCTTT
TRBV4-2	once	TRBD1	TRBJ1-4	17	CASSQTGGGTTNEKLFF	TGTGCCAGCAGCCAGACAGGGGGTGGGACAACTAATGAAAAACTGTTTTTT
TRBV6-2/TRBV6-3	-	TRBD1	TRBJ1-5	16	CASSRGTGTVNQPQHF	TGTGCCAGCAGTCGGGGGACAGGGACCGTCAATCAGCCCCAGCATTTT
TRBV7-9	-	-	TRBJ1-2	13	CASSPTGNYGYTF	TGTGCCAGCAGTCCAACAGGGAACTATGGCTACACCTTC
TRBV7-6	-	-	TRBJ2-1	16	CASSLGSTPVMDEQFF	TGTGCCAGCAGCTTAGGGAGTACCCCGGTTATGGATGAGCAGTTCTTC
TRBV6-5	-	-	TRBJ2-2	15	CASSPTGLRTGELFF	TGTGCCAGCAGTCCTACAGGGCTGCGAACCGGGGAGCTGTTTTTT
TRBV13	-	TRBD2	TRBJ2-6	18	CASSPPRRGVGGANVLTF	TGTGCCAGCAGCCCACCCCGCCGGGGGGTGGGTGGGGCCAACGTCCTGACTTTC
TRBV28	-	-	TRBJ2-2	17	CASQIPPGQPNTGELFF	TGTGCCAGTCAGATCCCACCGGGACAACCGAACACCGGGGAGCTGTTTTTT
TRBV10-2	-	TRBD2	TRBJ2-5	16	CASSEPAGGSGETQYF	TGCGCCAGCAGTGAGCCAGCGGGGGGCTCGGGGGAGACCCAGTACTTC
TRBV12-3/TRBV12-4	-	-	TRBJ1-6	13	CASSFGGNSPLHF	TGTGCCAGCAGTTTCGGAGGGAATTCACCCCTCCACTTT
TRBV13	-	TRBD1	TRBJ2-3	15	CASSQGQGYTDTQYF	TGTGCCAGCAGCCAAGGACAGGGTTACACAGATACGCAGTATTTT
TRBV9	-	-	TRBJ2-5	16	CASSHREGGSGETQYF	TGTGCCAGCAGCCACAGGGAGGGCGGTTCAGGAGAGACCCAGTACTTC
TRBV7-2	-	TRBD1	TRBJ1-2	16	CASSPTQPGQAYGYTF	TGTGCCAGCAGCCCCACCCAACCGGGACAGGCCTATGGCTACACCTTC
TRBV7-2	-	TRBD1	TRBJ2-7	13	CASSVGQGWEQYF	TGTGCCAGCAGCGTGGGACAGGGGTGGGAGCAGTACTTC